This record looks at one T cell receptor beta chain sequence and its context. The V gene end was trimmed by 4 bases and the J gene end by 3 bases; junction bases not matched to a gene: 13. CDR3 size: 17 residues. From germline, CDR1 is WSHSY and CDR2 SAAADI. This entry is derived from a study of cytomegalovirus exposure and HLA in healthy donors. With 60 Vbeta and 13 Jbeta primers, the PCR was carried out. In the study's own analysis: As a later analysis found, there were 80 million to 90 million unique TCR beta chains, of which some 10 million were shared. The assay was immunoSEQ multiplex PCR, and TCRdb's table has in-frame clones only and misses some. V and J calls and clone size come straight from that table; D and trimming were deduced from the DNA. The profile shows tens of thousands of clones, over 75% of them singletons.

The V gene is TRBV10-2, the J gene TRBJ2-7; 9 bases agree with TRBD2. This receptor was taken from a man aged 35-49 years in good health and CMV-seronegative. Sequencing was performed on PBMCs. CDR3 sequence reads: CASSGLADSLFSYEQYF. CDR3 DNA: TGCGCCAGCAGTGGACTAGCGGATTCTCTCTTCAGCTACGAGCAGTACTTC.